The 17 T cell receptor beta chains reported below all come from one sample, sequenced in a study of CD8 T cells in cerebrospinal fluid in Alzheimer's disease. Using the 10x single-cell sequencing reads, TCRdb records one entry per CDR3 protein without DNA. The sample table includes over 1,300 distinct CDR3 sequences. The sequenced sample consisted of cerebrospinal fluid. The source is a human donor with mild cognitive impairment.

The V and J genes are TRBV2 and TRBJ2-1; TCRdb picks TRBD2, but there is no DNA to check that call. Germline V gene sequence: CDR1 SNHLY, CDR2 FYNNEI. The CDR3 contains 15 residues. CDR3 sequence: CASSASSGGYNEQFF.

This clonotype shows up as medium-sized by frequency. V is TRBV5-4 and J is TRBJ2-5. Germline V lookup: CDR1 SGHNT, CDR2 YYREEE (reference sequence). This CDR3 is built from 13 residues. The CDR3 loop reads CASSLGGQETQYF.

Judged by frequency, this clonotype is medium-sized. The gene calls are TRBV7-8 and TRBJ2-1; TCRdb gives TRBD2 as the D gene, but with no DNA this cannot be confirmed. Germline V lookup: CDR1 SGHVS, CDR2 FQNEAQ. The CDR3 consists of 16 residues. The CDR3 is CASSLLGRSGGHEQFF.

This clonotype is deemed large by its frequency. The genes are TRBV7-7 and TRBJ2-3; TCRdb gives TRBD2 as the D gene, but with no DNA this cannot be confirmed. The CDR3 covers 15 residues. CDR1 is SSHAT and CDR2 is FNYEAQ in the germline V gene (reference sequence). This chain's CDR3 is CASSPSGVRTDTQYF.

This clonotype counts as medium-sized by frequency. The J gene is TRBJ1-3, the V gene TRBV6-2 or TRBV6-3. The CDR3 spans 15 residues. From germline, CDR1 is MNHEY and CDR2 SVGEGT. The CDR3 is CASSYFGNSGNTIYF.

This clonotype shows up as medium-sized (0.01 to 0.1%) by frequency. The chain has TRBV5-4 and TRBJ1-1. The CDR3 runs to 14 residues. The germline CDR1 and CDR2 sequences are SGHNT and YYREEE (reference sequence). CDR3 in amino acids: CASSRGGENTEAFF.

This clonotype shows up as large by frequency. The rearrangement uses TRBV6-2 or TRBV6-3 and TRBJ2-3; TCRdb's D call, TRBD2, is unchecked because there is no DNA. The CDR3 has 15 amino acids. Germline V gene data show CDR1 as MNHEY and CDR2 as SVGEGT. The CDR3 spells CASSYGTRSTDTQYF.

J is TRBJ2-3 and V is TRBV6-1; checking the TCRdb D call of TRBD1 is not possible without DNA. Germline CDR1 and CDR2: MNHNS and SASEGT. This CDR3 spans 14 amino acids. This CDR3 reads CASFRTGSTDTQYF.

This clonotype is deemed medium-sized by its frequency. The chain recombines TRBV7-2 with TRBJ1-4. The V gene's germline CDR1 is SGHTA and CDR2 FQGNSA. The CDR3 contains 15 residues. This chain's CDR3 is CASSLASGGNEKLFF.

Frequency places this clonotype as medium-sized. The chain employs TRBV11-2 and TRBJ2-2; TCRdb indicates TRBD2, and absent DNA this call remains unverified. Germline V gene sequence: CDR1 SGHAT, CDR2 FQNNGV. CDR3 length: 13 amino acids. The CDR3 here is CASSTGLTGELFF.

This clonotype is labeled large based on frequency. The V call is TRBV3-1, the J call TRBJ2-5; lacking DNA, the TRBD2 call made by TCRdb goes unchecked. The length of the CDR3 is 13 residues. CDR1 and CDR2 (germline): LGHDT, YNNKEL (reference sequence). The CDR3 protein is CASSQTPSSPQYF.

This clonotype counts as large by frequency. This chain uses TRBV20-1 with TRBJ1-1; the TCRdb call, TRBD1, lacks DNA for checking. The germline V gene has CDR1 DFQATT and CDR2 SNEGSKA (reference sequence). This CDR3 contains 13 residues. The CDR3 loop reads CSAQVPSDTEAFF.

According to its frequency, this clonotype is medium-sized. The V call is TRBV12-3 or TRBV12-4, the J call TRBJ1-1; TCRdb's assignment of TRBD1 cannot be checked, as there is no DNA. The CDR3 loop spans 18 amino acids. The CDR3 spells CASRHRVRVGGGGTEAFF.

By frequency, this clonotype registers medium-sized (0.01 to 0.1%). The chain couples TRBV4-3 to TRBJ2-4; the D call from TCRdb, TRBD1, cannot be confirmed without DNA. The germline CDR1 and CDR2 sequences are LGHNA and YSLEER. The CDR3 sequence is 14 residues long. The CDR3 sequence: CASSQSGGKNIQYF.

Considering frequency, this clonotype is medium-sized. This chain connects TRBV29-1 to TRBJ2-2. This CDR3 has 15 residues. Looked up from germline, CDR1 is SQVTM and CDR2 is ANQGSEA. The CDR3 region is CSVAGSTGNTGELFF.

Judged by frequency, this clonotype is medium-sized. This chain links TRBV2 with TRBJ1-2; absent DNA, TCRdb's TRBD1 call cannot be checked. The germline V gene encodes CDR1 SNHLY and CDR2 FYNNEI. The CDR3 sequence is 13 residues long. This CDR3 is CASSEVQGGGYTF.

This sequence joins TRBV19 and TRBJ1-4; as DNA is missing, the TRBD1 call by TCRdb cannot be tested. This CDR3 has 13 amino acids. Germline V gene data show CDR1 as LNHDA and CDR2 as SQIVND (reference sequence). The CDR3: CASSIGAYEKLFF.